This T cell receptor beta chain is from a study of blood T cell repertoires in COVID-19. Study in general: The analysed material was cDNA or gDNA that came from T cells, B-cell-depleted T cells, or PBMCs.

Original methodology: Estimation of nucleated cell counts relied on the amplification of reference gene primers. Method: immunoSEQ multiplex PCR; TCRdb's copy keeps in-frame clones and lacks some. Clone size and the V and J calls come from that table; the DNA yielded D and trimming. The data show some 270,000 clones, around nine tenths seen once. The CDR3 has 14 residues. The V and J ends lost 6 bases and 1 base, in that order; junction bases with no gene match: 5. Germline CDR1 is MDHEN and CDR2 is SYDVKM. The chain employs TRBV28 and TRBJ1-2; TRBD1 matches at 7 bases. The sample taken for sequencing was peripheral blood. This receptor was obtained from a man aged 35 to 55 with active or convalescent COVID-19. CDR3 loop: CASRPGQLNYGYTF. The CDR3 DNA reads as TGTGCCAGCAGGCCGGGACAGCTTAACTATGGCTACACCTTC.